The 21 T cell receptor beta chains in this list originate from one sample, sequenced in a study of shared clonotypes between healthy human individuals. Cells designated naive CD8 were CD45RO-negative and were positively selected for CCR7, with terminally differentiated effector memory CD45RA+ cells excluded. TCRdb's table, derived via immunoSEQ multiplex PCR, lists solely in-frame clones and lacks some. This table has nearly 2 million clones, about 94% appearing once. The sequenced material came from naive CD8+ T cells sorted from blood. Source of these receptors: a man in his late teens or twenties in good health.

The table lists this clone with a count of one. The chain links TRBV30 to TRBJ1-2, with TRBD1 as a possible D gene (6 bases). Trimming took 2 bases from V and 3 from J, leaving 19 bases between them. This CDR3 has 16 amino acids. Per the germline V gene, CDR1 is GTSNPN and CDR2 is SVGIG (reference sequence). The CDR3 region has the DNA TGTGCCTGGAGTCCAGTCCAGGGGCCAAGCTACTATGGCTACACCTTC. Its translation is CAWSPVQGPSYYGYTF.

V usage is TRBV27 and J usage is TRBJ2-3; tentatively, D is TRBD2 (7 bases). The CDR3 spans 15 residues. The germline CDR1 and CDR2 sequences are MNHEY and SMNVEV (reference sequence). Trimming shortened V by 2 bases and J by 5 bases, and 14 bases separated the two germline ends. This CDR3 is CASSLKGGARDTQYF. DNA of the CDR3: TGTGCCAGCAGTTTAAAGGGGGGGGCTAGAGATACGCAGTATTTT.

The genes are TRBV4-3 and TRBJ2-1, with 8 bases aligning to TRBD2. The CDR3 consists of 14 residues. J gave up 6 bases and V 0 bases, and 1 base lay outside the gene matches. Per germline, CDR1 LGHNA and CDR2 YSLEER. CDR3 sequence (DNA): TGCGCCAGCAGCCAAGAAGCGGGGGCCAATGAGCAGTTCTTC. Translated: CASSQEAGANEQFF.

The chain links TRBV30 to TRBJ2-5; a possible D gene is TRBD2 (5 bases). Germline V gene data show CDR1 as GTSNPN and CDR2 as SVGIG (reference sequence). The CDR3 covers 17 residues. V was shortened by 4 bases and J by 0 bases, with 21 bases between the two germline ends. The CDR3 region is CAWTGQLPSGYQETQYF. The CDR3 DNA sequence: TGTGCCTGGACTGGTCAACTACCATCGGGGTACCAAGAGACCCAGTACTTC.

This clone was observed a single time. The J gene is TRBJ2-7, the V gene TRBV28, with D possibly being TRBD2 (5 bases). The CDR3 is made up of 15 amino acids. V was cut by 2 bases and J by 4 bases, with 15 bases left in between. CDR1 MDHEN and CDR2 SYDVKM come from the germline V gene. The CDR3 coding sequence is TGTGCCAGCAGTTTAATGGGAGACGTTACGTACGAGCAGTACTTC. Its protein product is CASSLMGDVTYEQYF. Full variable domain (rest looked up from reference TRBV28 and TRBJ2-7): DVKVTQSSRYLVKRTGEKVFLECVQDMDHENMFWYRQDPGLGLRLIYFSYDVKMKEKGDIPEGYSVSREKKERFSLILESASTNQTSMYLCASSLMGDVTYEQYFGPGTRLTVT.

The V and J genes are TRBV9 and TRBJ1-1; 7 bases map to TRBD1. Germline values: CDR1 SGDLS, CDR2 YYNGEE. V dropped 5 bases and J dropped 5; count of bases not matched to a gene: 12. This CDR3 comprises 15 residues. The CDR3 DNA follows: TGTGCCAGCAGTGAACAGGGGCTCGAGGGGACTGAAGCTTTCTTT. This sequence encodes CASSEQGLEGTEAFF.

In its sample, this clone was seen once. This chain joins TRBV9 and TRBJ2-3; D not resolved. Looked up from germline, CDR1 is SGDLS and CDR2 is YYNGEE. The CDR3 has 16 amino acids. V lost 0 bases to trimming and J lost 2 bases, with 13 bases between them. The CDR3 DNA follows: TGTGCCAGCAGCGTAGGGGTCGGCACCTCCACAGATACGCAGTATTTT. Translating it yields CASSVGVGTSTDTQYF.

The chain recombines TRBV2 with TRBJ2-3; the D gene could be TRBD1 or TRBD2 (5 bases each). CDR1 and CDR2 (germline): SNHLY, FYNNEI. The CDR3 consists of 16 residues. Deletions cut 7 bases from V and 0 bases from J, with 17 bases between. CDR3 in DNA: TGTGCCAGCATCGGGGTAGACAGTTCTAGCACAGATACGCAGTATTTT. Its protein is CASIGVDSSSTDTQYF. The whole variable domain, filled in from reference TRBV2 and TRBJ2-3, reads EPEVTQTPSHQVTQMGQEVILRCVPISNHLYFYWYRQILGQKVEFLVSFYNNEISEKSEIFDDQFSVERPDGSNFTLKIRSTKLEDSAMYFCASIGVDSSSTDTQYFGPGTRLTVL.

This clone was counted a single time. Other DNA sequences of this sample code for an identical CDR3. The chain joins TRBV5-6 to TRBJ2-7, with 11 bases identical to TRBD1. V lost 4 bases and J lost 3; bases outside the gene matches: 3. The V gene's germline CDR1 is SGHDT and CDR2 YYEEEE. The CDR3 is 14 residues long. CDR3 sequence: CASSPGQGVYEQYF. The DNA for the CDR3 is TGTGCCAGCAGCCCGGGACAGGGGGTCTACGAGCAGTACTTC.

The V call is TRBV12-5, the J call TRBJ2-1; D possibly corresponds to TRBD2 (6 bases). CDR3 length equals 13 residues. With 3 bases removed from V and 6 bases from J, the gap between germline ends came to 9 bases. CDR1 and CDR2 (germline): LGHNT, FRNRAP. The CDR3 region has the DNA TGTGCTAGTGGTTTCGGGGGAATCAATGAGCAGTTCTTC. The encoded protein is CASGFGGINEQFF. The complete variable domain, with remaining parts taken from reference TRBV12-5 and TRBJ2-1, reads DARVTQTPRHKVTEMGQEVTMRCQPILGHNTVFWYRQTMMQGLELLAYFRNRAPLDDSGMPKDRFSAEMPDATLATLKIQPSEPRDSAVYFCASGFGGINEQFFGPGTRLTVL.

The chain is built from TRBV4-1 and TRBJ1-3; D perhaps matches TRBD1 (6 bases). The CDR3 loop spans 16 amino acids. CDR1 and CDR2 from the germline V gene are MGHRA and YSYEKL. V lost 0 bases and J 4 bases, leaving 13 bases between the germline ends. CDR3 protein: CASSQDGGGRGNTIYF. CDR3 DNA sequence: TGCGCCAGCAGCCAAGACGGAGGGGGACGGGGAAACACCATATATTTT.

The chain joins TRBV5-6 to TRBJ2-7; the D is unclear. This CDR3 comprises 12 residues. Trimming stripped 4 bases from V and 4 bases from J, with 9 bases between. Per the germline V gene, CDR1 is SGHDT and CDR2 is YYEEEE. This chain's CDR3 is CASSTERYEQYF. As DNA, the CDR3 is TGTGCCAGCAGCACAGAGAGATACGAGCAGTACTTC.

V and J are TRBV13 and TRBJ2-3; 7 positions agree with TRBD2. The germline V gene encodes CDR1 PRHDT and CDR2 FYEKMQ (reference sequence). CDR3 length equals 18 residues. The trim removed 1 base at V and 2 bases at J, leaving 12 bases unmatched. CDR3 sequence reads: CASSLVGSSGADTDTQYF. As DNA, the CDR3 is TGTGCCAGCAGCTTAGTTGGTTCTAGCGGAGCGGACACAGATACGCAGTATTTT.

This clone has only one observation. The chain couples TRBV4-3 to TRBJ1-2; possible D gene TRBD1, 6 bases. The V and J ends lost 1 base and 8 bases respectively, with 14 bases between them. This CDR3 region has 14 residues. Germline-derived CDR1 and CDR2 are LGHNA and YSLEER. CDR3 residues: CASSQVGGAKGYTF. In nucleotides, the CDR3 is TGCGCCAGCAGCCAAGTTGGGGGGGCGAAGGGCTACACCTTC.

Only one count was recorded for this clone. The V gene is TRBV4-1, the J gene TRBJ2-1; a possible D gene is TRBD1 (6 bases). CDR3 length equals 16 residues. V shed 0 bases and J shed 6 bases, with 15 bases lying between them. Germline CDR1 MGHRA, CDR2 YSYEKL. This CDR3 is CASSQESGDPSNEQFF. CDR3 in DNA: TGCGCCAGCAGCCAAGAATCAGGGGACCCTAGCAATGAGCAGTTCTTC.

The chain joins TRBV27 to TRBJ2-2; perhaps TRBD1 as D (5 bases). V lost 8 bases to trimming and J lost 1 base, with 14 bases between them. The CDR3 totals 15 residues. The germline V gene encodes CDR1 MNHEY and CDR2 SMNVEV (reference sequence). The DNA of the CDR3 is TGTGCCAGCCGTGCCGGGCAGGGGAACACCGGGGAGCTGTTTTTT. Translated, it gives CASRAGQGNTGELFF.

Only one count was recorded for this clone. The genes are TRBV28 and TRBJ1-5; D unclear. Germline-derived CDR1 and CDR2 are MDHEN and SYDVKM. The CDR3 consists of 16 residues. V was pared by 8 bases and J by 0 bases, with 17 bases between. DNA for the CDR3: TGTGCCAGCCCCTCACCCTCGTTGGATAGCAATCAGCCCCAGCATTTT. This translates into CASPSPSLDSNQPQHF.

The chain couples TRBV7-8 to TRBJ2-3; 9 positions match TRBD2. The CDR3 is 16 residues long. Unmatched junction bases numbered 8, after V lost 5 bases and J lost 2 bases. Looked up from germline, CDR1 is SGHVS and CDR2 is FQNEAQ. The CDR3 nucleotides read TGTGCCAGCAGCCTCCGACTAGCGGTAGCCACAGATACGCAGTATTTT. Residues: CASSLRLAVATDTQYF.

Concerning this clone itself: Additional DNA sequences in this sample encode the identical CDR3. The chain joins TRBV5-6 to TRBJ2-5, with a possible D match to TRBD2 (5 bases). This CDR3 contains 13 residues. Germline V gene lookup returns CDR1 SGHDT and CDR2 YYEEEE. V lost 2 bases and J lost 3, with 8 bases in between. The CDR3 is CASSFDGEETQYF. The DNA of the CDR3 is TGTGCCAGCAGCTTCGACGGGGAAGAGACCCAGTACTTC. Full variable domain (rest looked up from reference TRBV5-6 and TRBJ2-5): DAGVTQSPTHLIKTRGQQVTLRCSPKSGHDTVSWYQQALGQGPQFIFQYYEEEERQRGNFPDRFSGHQFPNYSSELNVNALLLGDSALYLCASSFDGEETQYFGPGTRLLVL.

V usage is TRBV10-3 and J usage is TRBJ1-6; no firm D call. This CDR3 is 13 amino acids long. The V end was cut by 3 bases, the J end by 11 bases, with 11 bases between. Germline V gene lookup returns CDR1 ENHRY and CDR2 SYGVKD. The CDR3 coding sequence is TGTGCCATCAGTGACCCGGACGGGGCACCCCTCCACTTT. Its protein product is CAISDPDGAPLHF.

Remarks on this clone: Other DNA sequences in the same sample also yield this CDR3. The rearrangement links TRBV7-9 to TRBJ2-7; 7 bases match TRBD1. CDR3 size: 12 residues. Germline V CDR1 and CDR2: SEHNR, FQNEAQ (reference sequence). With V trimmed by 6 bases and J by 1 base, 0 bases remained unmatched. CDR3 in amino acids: CASRDRSYEQYF. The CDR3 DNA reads TGTGCCAGCAGGGACAGGTCCTACGAGCAGTACTTC.